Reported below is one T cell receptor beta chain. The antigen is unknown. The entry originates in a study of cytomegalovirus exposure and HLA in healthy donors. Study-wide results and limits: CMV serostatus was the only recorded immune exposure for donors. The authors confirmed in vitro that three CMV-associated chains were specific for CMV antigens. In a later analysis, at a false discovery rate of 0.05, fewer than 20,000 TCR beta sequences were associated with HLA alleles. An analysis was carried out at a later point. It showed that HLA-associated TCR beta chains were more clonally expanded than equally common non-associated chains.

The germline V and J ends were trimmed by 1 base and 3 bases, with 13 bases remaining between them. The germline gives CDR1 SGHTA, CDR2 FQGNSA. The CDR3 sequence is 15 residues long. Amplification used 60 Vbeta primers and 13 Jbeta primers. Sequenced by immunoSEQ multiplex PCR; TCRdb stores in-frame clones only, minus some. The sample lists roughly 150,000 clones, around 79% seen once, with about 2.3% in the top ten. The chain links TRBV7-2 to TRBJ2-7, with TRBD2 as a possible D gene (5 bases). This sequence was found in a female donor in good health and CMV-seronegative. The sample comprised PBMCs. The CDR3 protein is CASSLGGVKSYEQYF. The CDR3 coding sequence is TGTGCCAGCAGCTTAGGGGGAGTTAAGAGCTACGAGCAGTACTTC.